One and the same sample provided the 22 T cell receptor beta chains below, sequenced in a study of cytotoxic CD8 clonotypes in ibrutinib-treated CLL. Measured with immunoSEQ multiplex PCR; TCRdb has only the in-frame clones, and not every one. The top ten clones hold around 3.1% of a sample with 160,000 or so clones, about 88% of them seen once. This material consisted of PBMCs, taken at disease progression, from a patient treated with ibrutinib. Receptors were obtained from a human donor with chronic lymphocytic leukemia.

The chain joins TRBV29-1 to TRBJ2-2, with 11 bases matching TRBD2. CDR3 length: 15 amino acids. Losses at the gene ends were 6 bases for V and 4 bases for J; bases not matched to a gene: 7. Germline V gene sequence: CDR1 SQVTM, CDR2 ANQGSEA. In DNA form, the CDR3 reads TGCAGCGTGAGGTTAGCGGGAGGGAGCACCGGGGAGCTGTTTTTT. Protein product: CSVRLAGGSTGELFF.

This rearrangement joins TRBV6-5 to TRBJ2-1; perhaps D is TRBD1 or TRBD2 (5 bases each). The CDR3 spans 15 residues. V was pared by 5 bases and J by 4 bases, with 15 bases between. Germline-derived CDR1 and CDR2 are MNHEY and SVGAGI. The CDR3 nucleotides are TGTGCCAGCAGTAGGAACCGGGGCCATTACAATGAGCAGTTCTTC. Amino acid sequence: CASSRNRGHYNEQFF.

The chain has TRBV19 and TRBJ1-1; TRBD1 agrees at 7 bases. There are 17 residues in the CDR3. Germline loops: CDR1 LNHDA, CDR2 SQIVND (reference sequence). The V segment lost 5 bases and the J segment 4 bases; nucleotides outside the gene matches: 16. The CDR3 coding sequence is TGTGCCAGTAGTGATCAGGGGGGAAGGTTCGGAACCACTGAAGCTTTCTTT. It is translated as CASSDQGGRFGTTEAFF.

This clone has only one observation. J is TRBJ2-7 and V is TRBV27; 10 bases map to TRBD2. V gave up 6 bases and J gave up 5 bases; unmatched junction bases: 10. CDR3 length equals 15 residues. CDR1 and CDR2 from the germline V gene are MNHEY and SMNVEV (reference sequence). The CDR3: CASRSGTSALHEQYF. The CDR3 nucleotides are TGTGCCAGCAGATCCGGGACTAGCGCTCTCCACGAGCAGTACTTC.

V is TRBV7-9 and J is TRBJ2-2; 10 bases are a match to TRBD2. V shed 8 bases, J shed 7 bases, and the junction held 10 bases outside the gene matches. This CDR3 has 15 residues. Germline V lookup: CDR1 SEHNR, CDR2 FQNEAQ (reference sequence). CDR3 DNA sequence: TGTGCCAGCGGGAAAGCGGGAGGGCCCGGCGGGGAGCTGTTTTTT. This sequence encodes CASGKAGGPGGELFF.

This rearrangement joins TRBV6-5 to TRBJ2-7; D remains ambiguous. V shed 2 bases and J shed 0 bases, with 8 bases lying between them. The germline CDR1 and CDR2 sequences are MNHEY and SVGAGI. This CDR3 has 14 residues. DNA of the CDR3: TGTGCCAGCAGTTACCGCACCACCTCCTACGAGCAGTACTTC. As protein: CASSYRTTSYEQYF.

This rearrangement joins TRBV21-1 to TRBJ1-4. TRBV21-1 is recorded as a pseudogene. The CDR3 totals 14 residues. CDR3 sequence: CASSTGLTNEKLFF. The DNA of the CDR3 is TGTGCCAGCAGCACGGGTTTAACTAATGAAAAACTGTTTTTT.

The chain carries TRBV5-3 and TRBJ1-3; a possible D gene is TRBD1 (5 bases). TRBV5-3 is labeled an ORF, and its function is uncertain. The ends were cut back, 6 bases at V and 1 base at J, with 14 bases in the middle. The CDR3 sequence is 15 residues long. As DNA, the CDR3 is TGTGCCAGAACCCCACTCGAGGGGTCTGGAAACACCATATATTTT. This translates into CARTPLEGSGNTIYF.

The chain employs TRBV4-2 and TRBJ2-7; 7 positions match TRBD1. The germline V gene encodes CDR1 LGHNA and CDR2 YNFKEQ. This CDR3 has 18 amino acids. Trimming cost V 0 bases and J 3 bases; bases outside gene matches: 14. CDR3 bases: TGTGCCAGCAGCCAAGATTTTGAAGCGACAGGGCTATTCTACGAGCAGTACTTC. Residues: CASSQDFEATGLFYEQYF.

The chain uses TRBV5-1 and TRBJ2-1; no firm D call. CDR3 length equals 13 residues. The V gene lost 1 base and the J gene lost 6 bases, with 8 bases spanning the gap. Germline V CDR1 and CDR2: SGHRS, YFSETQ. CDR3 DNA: TGCGCCAGCAGCTTGCTAGAAGTCAATGAGCAGTTCTTC. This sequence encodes CASSLLEVNEQFF. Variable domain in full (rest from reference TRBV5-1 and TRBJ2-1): KAGVTQTPRYLIKTRGQQVTLSCSPISGHRSVSWYQQTPGQGLQFLFEYFSETQRNKGNFPGRFSGRQFSNSRSEMNVSTLELGDSALYLCASSLLEVNEQFFGPGTRLTVL.

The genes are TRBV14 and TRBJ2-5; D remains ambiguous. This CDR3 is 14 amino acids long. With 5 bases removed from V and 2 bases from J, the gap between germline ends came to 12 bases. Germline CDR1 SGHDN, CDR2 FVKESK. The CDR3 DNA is TGTGCCAGCAGCGTAACCCGGTTGCAAGAGACCCAGTACTTC. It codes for CASSVTRLQETQYF. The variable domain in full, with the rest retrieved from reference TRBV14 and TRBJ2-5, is EAGVTQFPSHSVIEKGQTVTLRCDPISGHDNLYWYRRVMGKEIKFLLHFVKESKQDESGMPNNRFLAERTGGTYSTLKVQPAELEDSGVYFCASSVTRLQETQYFGPGTRLLVL.

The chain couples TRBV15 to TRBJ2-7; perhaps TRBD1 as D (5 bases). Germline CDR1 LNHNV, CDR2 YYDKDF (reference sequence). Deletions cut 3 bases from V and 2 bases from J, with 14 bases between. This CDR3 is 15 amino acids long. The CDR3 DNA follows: TGTGCCACCAGCAGTCAACTCGTAGGGGCCTACGAGCAGTACTTC. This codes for CATSSQLVGAYEQYF.

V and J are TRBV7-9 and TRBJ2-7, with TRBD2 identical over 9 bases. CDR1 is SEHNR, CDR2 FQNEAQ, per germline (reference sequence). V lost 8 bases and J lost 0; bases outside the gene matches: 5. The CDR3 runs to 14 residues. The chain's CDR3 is CASGLAPPSYEQYF. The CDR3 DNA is TGTGCCAGCGGACTAGCGCCTCCCTCCTACGAGCAGTACTTC.

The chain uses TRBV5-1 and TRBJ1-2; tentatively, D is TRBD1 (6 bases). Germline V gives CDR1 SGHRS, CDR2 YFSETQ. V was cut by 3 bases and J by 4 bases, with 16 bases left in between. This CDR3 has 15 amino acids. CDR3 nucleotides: TGCGCCAGCAGCTGGGACCTCCAGGGGATCTATGGCTACACCTTC. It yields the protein CASSWDLQGIYGYTF.

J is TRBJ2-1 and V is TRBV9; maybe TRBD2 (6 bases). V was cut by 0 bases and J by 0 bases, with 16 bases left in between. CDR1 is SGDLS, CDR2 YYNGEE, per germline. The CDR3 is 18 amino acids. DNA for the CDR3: TGTGCCAGCAGCGTAGGCGCGGGGCGGAAGAGCTCCTACAATGAGCAGTTCTTC. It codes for CASSVGAGRKSSYNEQFF.

CDR3 sequence (DNA): TGCAGCGCTAGACAGGGATTGCCTGAAGCTTTCTTT. This codes for CSARQGLPEAFF. The chain is built from TRBV29-1 and TRBJ1-1; TRBD1 matches at 7 bases. This CDR3 is 12 amino acids long. The trim removed 7 bases at V and 6 bases at J, leaving 8 bases unmatched. CDR1 SQVTM and CDR2 ANQGSEA come from the germline V gene.

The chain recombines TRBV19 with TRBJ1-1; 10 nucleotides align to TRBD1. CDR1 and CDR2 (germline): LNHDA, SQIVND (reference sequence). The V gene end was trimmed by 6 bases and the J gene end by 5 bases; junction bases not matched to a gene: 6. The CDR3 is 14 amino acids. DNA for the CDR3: TGTGCCAGTAGCCGGGACAGGGGAGGAACTGAAGCTTTCTTT. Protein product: CASSRDRGGTEAFF.

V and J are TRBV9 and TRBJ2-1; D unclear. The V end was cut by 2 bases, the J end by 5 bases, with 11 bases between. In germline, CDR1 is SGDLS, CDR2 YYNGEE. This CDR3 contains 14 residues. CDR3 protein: CASSVGHTDNEQFF. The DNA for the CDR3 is TGTGCCAGCAGCGTTGGGCACACAGACAATGAGCAGTTCTTC.

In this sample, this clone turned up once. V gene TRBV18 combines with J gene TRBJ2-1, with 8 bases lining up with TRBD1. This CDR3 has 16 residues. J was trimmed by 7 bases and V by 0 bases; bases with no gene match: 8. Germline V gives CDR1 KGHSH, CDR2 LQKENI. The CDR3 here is CASSPPRQGLGNEQFF. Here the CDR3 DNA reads TGTGCCAGCTCACCACCGAGACAGGGGTTAGGAAATGAGCAGTTCTTC.

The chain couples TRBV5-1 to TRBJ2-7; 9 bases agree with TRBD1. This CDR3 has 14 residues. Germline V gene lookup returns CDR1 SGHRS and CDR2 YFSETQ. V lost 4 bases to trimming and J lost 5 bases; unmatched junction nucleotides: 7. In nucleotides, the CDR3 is TGCGCCAGCAGCCCCCCGGGACAGGGTCACGAGCAGTACTTC. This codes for CASSPPGQGHEQYF.

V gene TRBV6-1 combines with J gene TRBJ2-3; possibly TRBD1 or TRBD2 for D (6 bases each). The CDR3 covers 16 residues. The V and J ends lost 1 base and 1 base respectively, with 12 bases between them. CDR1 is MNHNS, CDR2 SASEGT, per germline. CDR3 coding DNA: TGTGCCAGCAGTGAAGAGGGGGGACACCGCACAGATACGCAGTATTTT. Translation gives CASSEEGGHRTDTQYF.

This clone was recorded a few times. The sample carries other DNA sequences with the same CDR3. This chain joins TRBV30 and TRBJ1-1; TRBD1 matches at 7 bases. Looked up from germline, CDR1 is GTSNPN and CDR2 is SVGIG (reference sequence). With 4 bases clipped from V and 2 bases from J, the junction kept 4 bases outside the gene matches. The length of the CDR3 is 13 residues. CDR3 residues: CAWTRGGNTEAFF. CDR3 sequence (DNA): TGTGCCTGGACCAGGGGGGGAAACACTGAAGCTTTCTTT.